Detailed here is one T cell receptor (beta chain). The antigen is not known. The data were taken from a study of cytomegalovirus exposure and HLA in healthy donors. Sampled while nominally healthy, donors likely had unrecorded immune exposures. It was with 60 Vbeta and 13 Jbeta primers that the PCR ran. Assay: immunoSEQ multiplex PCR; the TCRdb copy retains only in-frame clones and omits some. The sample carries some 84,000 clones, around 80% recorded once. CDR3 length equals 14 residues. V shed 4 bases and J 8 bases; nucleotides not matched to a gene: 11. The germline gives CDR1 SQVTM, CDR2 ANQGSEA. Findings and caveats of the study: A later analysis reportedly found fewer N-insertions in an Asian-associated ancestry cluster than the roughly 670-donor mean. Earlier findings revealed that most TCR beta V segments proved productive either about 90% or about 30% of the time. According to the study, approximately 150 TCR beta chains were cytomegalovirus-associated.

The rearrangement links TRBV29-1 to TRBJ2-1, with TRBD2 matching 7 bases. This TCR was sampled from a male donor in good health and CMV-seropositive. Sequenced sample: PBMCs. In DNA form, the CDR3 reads TGCAGCGTTGGTCTTGGTTGGGCGGGAGATGAGCAGTTCTTC. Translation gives CSVGLGWAGDEQFF.